These 15 T cell receptor beta chains were all obtained from the same sample, sequenced in a study of identical twins. MiXCR was run by TCRdb on the 5' RACE reads, yielding one entry per CDR3 protein. The sample lists hundreds of thousands of distinct CDR3 sequences; 20% to 30% were seen once. This sample also belongs to another study, concerning T cells expressing NK-cell markers.

The sequenced sample was CD4+ T cells sorted from blood. Source of these receptors: a woman aged 18-29 years in good health.

This clonotype came up a few times. The J gene is TRBJ2-2, the V gene TRBV12-3 or TRBV12-4; TRBD1 matches 9 bases. CDR3 length: 15 amino acids. V was pared by 4 bases and J by 4 bases, with 4 bases of the junction left unmatched. CDR3: CASSSGTGPTGELFF. The CDR3 coding sequence is TGTGCCAGCAGTTCCGGGACAGGGCCCACCGGGGAGCTGTTTTTT.

This clonotype was counted between two and nine times. The rearrangement links TRBV15 to TRBJ2-5, with no clear D. CDR3 length: 16 amino acids. V was trimmed by 5 bases and J by 2 bases, leaving 18 bases between them. Germline-derived CDR1 and CDR2 are LNHNV and YYDKDF (reference sequence). The CDR3 bases are TGTGCCACCAGCCCCCACGCGGTGGACCGTCAAGAGACCCAGTACTTC. Amino acid sequence: CATSPHAVDRQETQYF.

V is TRBV20-1 and J is TRBJ2-3; 10 positions agree with TRBD2. V lost 3 bases and J lost 4; bases outside the gene matches: 4. Germline lookup yields CDR1 DFQATT and CDR2 SNEGSKA (reference sequence). The CDR3 contains 14 residues. DNA of the CDR3: TGCAGTGCTAGGAGCGGGGGGGGATCAGATACGCAGTATTTT. This gives the protein CSARSGGGSDTQYF.

The chain employs TRBV11-2 and TRBJ2-1, with 9 bases that match TRBD2. V trimming: 1 base; J trimming: 9 bases; junction bases outside the gene matches: 16. The CDR3 runs to 18 residues. The germline V gene has CDR1 SGHAT and CDR2 FQNNGV. The CDR3 sequence: CASSLGYLAGTRGGEQFF. CDR3 in DNA: TGTGCCAGCAGCTTAGGGTATCTAGCGGGGACCCGAGGCGGTGAGCAGTTCTTC.

This clonotype was counted many times. The chain is built from TRBV18 and TRBJ2-2, with D perhaps TRBD2 (5 bases). The length of the CDR3 is 14 residues. V lost 3 bases, J lost 1 base, and 6 bases lay in between. Per germline, CDR1 KGHSH and CDR2 LQKENI. CDR3 region: CASSPDWNTGELFF. Written as DNA, the CDR3 is TGTGCCAGCTCACCGGACTGGAACACCGGGGAGCTGTTTTTT.

In nucleotides, the CDR3 is TGTGCCAGCGTGACAGGGCACTATGGCTACACCTTC. Its protein is CASVTGHYGYTF. The rearrangement joins TRBV12-3 or TRBV12-4 to TRBJ1-2, with 7 bases identical to TRBD1. The CDR3 has 12 residues. Trimming removed 8 bases from V and 3 bases from J; junction bases left unmatched: 3.

V usage is TRBV4-1 and J usage is TRBJ2-3; TRBD1 matches 8 bases. The CDR3 length is 14 residues. Germline lookup yields CDR1 MGHRA and CDR2 YSYEKL. J lost 6 bases, V lost 5 bases, and 7 bases had no gene match. CDR3 bases: TGCGCCAGCAGCACCCGGACAGGGCTGGATACGCAGTATTTT. It is translated as CASSTRTGLDTQYF.

The chain couples TRBV4-1 to TRBJ2-7; 8 nucleotides line up with TRBD1. V trimming: 6 bases; J trimming: 3 bases; junction bases outside the gene matches: 7. The CDR3 runs to 14 residues. The germline V gene encodes CDR1 MGHRA and CDR2 YSYEKL. The CDR3 here is CASSRGTGDYEQYF. In nucleotides, the CDR3 is TGCGCCAGCAGTCGGGGGACAGGAGACTACGAGCAGTACTTC.

J is TRBJ2-3 and V is TRBV3-1; TRBD2 matches at 8 bases. Germline V gene data show CDR1 as LGHDT and CDR2 as YNNKEL (reference sequence). The CDR3 runs 16 residues. J lost 3 bases, V lost 0 bases, and 5 bases had no gene match. As DNA, the CDR3 is TGTGCCAGCAGCCAAGATAGGAGCGGGAGAACAGATACGCAGTATTTT. Its translation is CASSQDRSGRTDTQYF.

The chain combines TRBV19 with TRBJ2-6; D gene uncertain. Trimming took off 4 bases at V and 2 bases at J, with 9 bases between the two ends. The CDR3 totals 15 residues. Germline values: CDR1 LNHDA, CDR2 SQIVND (reference sequence). CDR3 coding DNA: TGTGCCAGTAGTAATGCAGGTGCTGGGGCCAACGTCCTGACTTTC. Amino acid sequence: CASSNAGAGANVLTF.

The chain combines TRBV20-1 with TRBJ2-4; 7 nucleotides align to TRBD2. V was pared by 5 bases and J by 1 base, with 8 bases of the junction left unmatched. The CDR3 loop spans 15 amino acids. CDR1 and CDR2 from the germline V gene are DFQATT and SNEGSKA (reference sequence). CDR3 nucleotide sequence: TGCAGTGCTTCGCATCCCGGGAGGGCCAAAAACATTCAGTACTTC. This encodes CSASHPGRAKNIQYF.

This clonotype was counted between two and nine times. The V call is TRBV7-2, the J call TRBJ2-1; no clear D. The CDR3 consists of 16 residues. Germline V lookup: CDR1 SGHTA, CDR2 FQGNSA. Trimming stripped 1 base from V and 2 bases from J, with 12 bases between. The CDR3 loop reads CASSLGPLGAYNEQFF. The CDR3 DNA sequence: TGTGCCAGCAGCTTAGGACCACTCGGTGCCTACAATGAGCAGTTCTTC. Together with reference TRBV7-2 and TRBJ2-1, the CDR3 gives the full variable domain: GAGVSQSPSNKVTEKGKDVELRCDPISGHTALYWYRQSLGQGLEFLIYFQGNSAPDKSGLPSDRFSAERTGGSVSTLTIQRTQQEDSAVYLCASSLGPLGAYNEQFFGPGTRLTVL.

This clonotype was seen just once. V gene TRBV20-1 combines with J gene TRBJ2-1; 8 bases match TRBD2. Per the germline V gene, CDR1 is DFQATT and CDR2 is SNEGSKA (reference sequence). The junction had 5 bases not matched to a gene; V was cut back by 3 bases and J by 4 bases. CDR3 length: 14 residues. The CDR3 reads CSASGSSGYNEQFF. The CDR3 DNA is TGCAGTGCTAGCGGGTCTAGCGGGTACAATGAGCAGTTCTTC.

This clonotype was recorded a few times. The chain links TRBV12-3 or TRBV12-4 to TRBJ2-7; D may match TRBD1 or TRBD2 (6 bases each). Trimming removed 5 bases at V and 6 bases at J, with 20 bases between. The CDR3 covers 15 residues. The CDR3 here is CASSPRGESQSEQYF. The DNA for the CDR3 is TGTGCCAGCAGTCCGAGGGGGGAGAGTCAGAGCGAGCAGTACTTC.

V and J are TRBV7-9 and TRBJ2-7, with D hard to call. Germline-derived CDR1 and CDR2 are SEHNR and FQNEAQ (reference sequence). V was cut by 1 base and J by 1 base, with 11 bases left in between. The CDR3 sequence is 15 residues long. CDR3 nucleotides: TGTGCCAGCAGCTTAGGGACCCAAAGATCCTACGAGCAGTACTTC. It yields the protein CASSLGTQRSYEQYF.